The entry below gives a single T cell receptor (beta chain) sequence along with its context. What it recognizes is unknown. The data are from a study of OX40 agonist ivuxolimab in advanced cancers. Study as a whole: Patients in dose escalation had liver, melanoma, kidney or head and neck cancers. Of the participants, 40% to 50% had some prior anti-PD-1, anti-PD-L1 or anti-CTLA-4 therapy, which was allowed. Study results and caveats: In a subset of nonresponders, normalized T-cell clonal expansion was also low.

Exclusion of a patient followed from autoimmune disease history or systemic immunosuppression. Germline values: CDR1 GTSNPN, CDR2 SVGIG (reference sequence). CDR3 size: 14 residues. Trimming removed 0 bases at V and 2 bases at J, with 11 bases between. This table comes from immunoSEQ multiplex PCR, and its TCRdb copy is limited to in-frame clones, with some not included. In the table there are about 70,000 clones, 86% of which are singletons. The source material was CD4+ or CD8+ T cells sorted from blood, sampled in a trial of the OX40 agonist ivuxolimab. The chain employs TRBV30 and TRBJ2-7; maybe TRBD2 (6 bases). The TCR sequence derives from an adult with an advanced solid tumor such as melanoma, head and neck, liver or kidney cancer. The DNA for the CDR3 is TGTGCCTGGAGTGTACTTCGGGGGACCTACGAGCAGTACTTC. Translation gives CAWSVLRGTYEQYF.